This entry lists 8 T cell receptor beta chains sequenced from one sample in a study of blood T cell repertoires in COVID-19. TCRdb keeps only in-frame clones here, not all; method: immunoSEQ multiplex PCR. The sample shows under 400,000 clones, roughly 89% of them seen only once. Sequencing was done on a sample of peripheral blood. These TCRs come from an older woman with COVID-19, enrolled during active disease.

V usage is TRBV5-8 and J usage is TRBJ2-7; a possible D gene is TRBD2 (5 bases). Germline V gene data show CDR1 as SGHTS and CDR2 as YDEGEE. The CDR3 is made up of 17 amino acids. V was shortened by 0 bases and J by 0 bases, with 16 bases between the two germline ends. For the CDR3, the DNA is TGTGCCAGCAGCTTGGTTGGTGAAGCGGTTTTCTCCTACGAGCAGTACTTC. Translated: CASSLVGEAVFSYEQYF. Drawing the rest from reference TRBV5-8 and TRBJ2-7, the complete variable domain is EAGVTQSPTHLIKTRGQQATLRCSPISGHTSVYWYQQALGLGLQFLLWYDEGEERNRGNFPPRFSGRQFPNYSSELNVNALELEDSALYLCASSLVGEAVFSYEQYFGPGTRLTVT.

This clone is a singleton in its sample. This chain joins TRBV27 and TRBJ2-2; possibly TRBD1 for D (6 bases). The CDR3 covers 15 residues. V was trimmed by 0 bases and J by 4 bases, leaving 9 bases between them. Germline loops: CDR1 MNHEY, CDR2 SMNVEV (reference sequence). CDR3: CASSLSAGVTGELFF. DNA for the CDR3: TGTGCCAGCAGTTTATCGGCAGGGGTCACCGGGGAGCTGTTTTTT.

The chain is built from TRBV5-1 and TRBJ2-3, with TRBD2 matching over 11 bases. V shed 5 bases, J shed 1 base, and the junction held 3 bases outside the gene matches. Per germline, CDR1 SGHRS and CDR2 YFSETQ. The CDR3 spans 15 residues. CDR3 sequence: CASSSGGAGTDTQYF. For the CDR3, the DNA is TGCGCCAGCAGTAGCGGGGGGGCGGGCACAGATACGCAGTATTTT.

The V gene is TRBV6-5, the J gene TRBJ1-3, with D hard to call. The CDR3 is made up of 15 amino acids. Per the germline V gene, CDR1 is MNHEY and CDR2 is SVGAGI. V was trimmed by 2 bases and J by 3 bases, leaving 11 bases between them. In DNA form, the CDR3 reads TGTGCCAGCAGTTACACACGACCGGGTGGAAACACCATATATTTT. Translating gives CASSYTRPGGNTIYF.

The rearrangement joins TRBV29-1 to TRBJ1-1; tentative D call: TRBD1 (5 bases). The CDR3 contains 13 residues. Deletions cut 7 bases from V and 1 base from J, with 13 bases between. CDR1 and CDR2 (germline): SQVTM, ANQGSEA. CDR3 coding DNA: TGCAGCGCCCTACAGGCCGGGAACACTGAAGCTTTCTTT. This sequence encodes CSALQAGNTEAFF.

The chain is built from TRBV4-1 and TRBJ2-1; 7 bases line up with TRBD2. Germline CDR1 MGHRA, CDR2 YSYEKL. J was trimmed by 6 bases and V by 4 bases; bases with no gene match: 12. The CDR3 consists of 16 residues. The CDR3 loop reads CASSRAGLSVGNEQFF. The CDR3 DNA is TGCGCCAGCAGCCGTGCGGGACTATCTGTGGGCAATGAGCAGTTCTTC.

The chain carries TRBV1 and TRBJ2-1; the D call in the table, TRBD1, was not verified against the DNA. TRBV1 is assigned pseudogene status. The CDR3 runs to 12 residues. The CDR3 region has the DNA TGCACCAGCAGCCAAGAGCCAGGGTCGTCGTTCTTC. Translation: CTSSQEPGSSFF.

The chain links TRBV7-8 to TRBJ2-7; a weak D match, TRBD2 (6 bases). The CDR3 has 13 residues. The V gene's germline CDR1 is SGHVS and CDR2 FQNEAQ. V was trimmed by 5 bases and J by 6 bases, leaving 14 bases between them. CDR3 nucleotide sequence: TGTGCCAGCAGCCAAAGAGGAGGGCTCGAGCAGTACTTC. Translating it yields CASSQRGGLEQYF.